These 20 T cell receptor beta chains share one sample of origin, sequenced in a study of blood T cell repertoires in COVID-19. The data were produced by immunoSEQ multiplex PCR, yet TCRdb's version contains in-frame clones alone and is incomplete. The table has 250,000 to 300,000 clones, approximately 86% seen once; the top ten hold around 2.2%. Material for sequencing was peripheral blood. These receptors were obtained from a woman between 45 and 65 years old who had recovered from COVID-19.

This rearrangement joins TRBV27 to TRBJ1-5, with D possibly being TRBD1 (5 bases). V was clipped by 3 bases and J by 0 bases, with 6 bases between them. Per germline, CDR1 MNHEY and CDR2 SMNVEV (reference sequence). The CDR3 length is 14 residues. The CDR3 nucleotides are TGTGCCAGCAGTTTGGACAATAGCAATCAGCCCCAGCATTTT. Its translation: CASSLDNSNQPQHF.

The V and J genes are TRBV5-1 and TRBJ1-2; D is unresolved. CDR3 length: 11 residues. V lost 5 bases to trimming and J lost 6 bases, with 8 bases between them. Germline CDR1 SGHRS, CDR2 YFSETQ. The CDR3 is CASRENNGYTF. The DNA of the CDR3 is TGCGCCAGCAGGGAGAATAATGGCTACACCTTC.

The chain joins TRBV15 to TRBJ2-5; D call uncertain. V lost 2 bases and J lost 2, with 3 bases in between. The CDR3 is made up of 12 amino acids. Germline CDR1 reads LNHNV; CDR2 reads YYDKDF (reference sequence). The CDR3 protein is CATSRYQETQYF. CDR3 DNA sequence: TGTGCCACCAGCAGATATCAAGAGACCCAGTACTTC.

The rearrangement uses TRBV9 and TRBJ1-2; D remains ambiguous. The CDR3 covers 11 residues. Trimming pared 3 bases from V and 8 bases from J, leaving 8 bases between. The germline V gene has CDR1 SGDLS and CDR2 YYNGEE. CDR3 amino acids: CASSGYPGYTF. In DNA, the CDR3 is TGTGCCAGCAGCGGCTATCCCGGCTACACCTTC. The full variable domain, rest sourced from reference TRBV9 and TRBJ1-2, is DSGVTQTPKHLITATGQRVTLRCSPRSGDLSVYWYQQSLDQGLQFLIQYYNGEERAKGNILERFSAQQFPDLHSELNLSSLELGDSALYFCASSGYPGYTFGSGTRLTVV.

The chain links TRBV9 to TRBJ1-2, with D perhaps TRBD1 (5 bases). Trimming pared 2 bases from V and 0 bases from J, leaving 11 bases between. There are 15 residues in the CDR3. Germline CDR1 SGDLS, CDR2 YYNGEE. The chain's CDR3 is CASSVFDRANYGYTF. DNA of the CDR3: TGTGCCAGCAGCGTCTTCGACAGAGCTAACTATGGCTACACCTTC.

The rearrangement links TRBV7-9 to TRBJ1-1; 10 positions agree with TRBD1. CDR3 length: 13 amino acids. J lost 9 bases, V lost 5 bases, and 6 bases had no gene match. Germline V gene sequence: CDR1 SEHNR, CDR2 FQNEAQ (reference sequence). CDR3: CASSGTGALKAFF. In nucleotides, the CDR3 is TGTGCCAGCAGCGGGACAGGGGCCCTCAAAGCTTTCTTT.

This clone was counted a few times. The chain combines TRBV6-6 with TRBJ1-1, with 8 bases that match TRBD1. The CDR3 is 16 amino acids. Germline V gene data show CDR1 as MNHNY and CDR2 as SVGAGI (reference sequence). Germline trimming cut 1 base from V and 0 bases from J; bases unmatched to any gene: 4. This CDR3 reads CASSYWTGTMNTEAFF. CDR3 sequence (DNA): TGTGCCAGCAGTTACTGGACAGGGACCATGAACACTGAAGCTTTCTTT.

Remarks on this clone: Other nucleotide sequences from this sample produce the same CDR3. The genes are TRBV5-1 and TRBJ2-1; 11 positions match TRBD2. The CDR3 is 16 amino acids. J was trimmed by 5 bases and V by 0 bases; bases with no gene match: 4. From germline, CDR1 is SGHRS and CDR2 YFSETQ. The CDR3 here is CASSLASGGLHNEQFF. CDR3 bases: TGCGCCAGCAGCTTGGCTAGCGGGGGGTTACACAATGAGCAGTTCTTC.

The genes are TRBV6-5 and TRBJ2-4, with a possible D match to TRBD2 (6 bases). CDR3 size: 15 residues. V dropped 8 bases and J dropped 1 base, with 15 bases sitting between them. Germline lookup yields CDR1 MNHEY and CDR2 SVGAGI. CDR3 sequence reads: CASGGLGVAKNIQYF. The DNA for the CDR3 is TGTGCCAGCGGGGGACTGGGTGTGGCCAAAAACATTCAGTACTTC.

The chain links TRBV19 to TRBJ1-4, with D perhaps matching TRBD1 (5 bases). The CDR3 extends over 17 amino acids. Trimming removed 7 bases at V and 4 bases at J, with 22 bases between. CDR1 LNHDA and CDR2 SQIVND come from the germline V gene (reference sequence). The CDR3 reads CASKRGFAGPFNEKLFF. In nucleotides, the CDR3 is TGTGCCAGTAAAAGGGGTTTCGCAGGGCCTTTTAATGAAAAACTGTTTTTT.

This chain links TRBV29-1 with TRBJ1-2; 9 nucleotides agree with TRBD1. This CDR3 is 15 amino acids long. Germline V CDR1 and CDR2: SQVTM, ANQGSEA. V lost 1 base, J lost 0 bases, and 3 bases stayed unmatched. CDR3 sequence reads: CSVEGTGEANYGYTF. The CDR3 DNA follows: TGCAGCGTTGAAGGGACAGGGGAAGCTAACTATGGCTACACCTTC.

The chain links TRBV7-2 to TRBJ2-1; 10 bases fit TRBD2. V shed 1 base and J 7 bases; nucleotides not matched to a gene: 1. CDR3 length equals 14 residues. Germline CDR1 is SGHTA and CDR2 is FQGNSA. The CDR3 loop is CASSLEREGNEQFF. The CDR3 DNA is TGTGCCAGCAGCTTAGAGCGGGAGGGAAATGAGCAGTTCTTC.

This rearrangement joins TRBV18 to TRBJ1-6; 7 bases are shared with TRBD1. CDR3 length: 13 residues. Germline V gene data show CDR1 as KGHSH and CDR2 as LQKENI. V was clipped by 8 bases and J by 7 bases; unmatched bases: 5. The CDR3 loop reads CASGGQSNSPLHF. CDR3 DNA: TGTGCCAGCGGGGGACAGTCCAATTCACCCCTCCACTTT.

V and J are TRBV30 and TRBJ2-7; D unresolved. CDR3 length equals 12 residues. In germline, CDR1 is GTSNPN, CDR2 SVGIG (reference sequence). Between the trimmed V and J ends, which lost 4 bases and 4 bases, there was a span of 11 bases. In nucleotides, the CDR3 is TGTGCCTGGACGCCAGCCGGGTACGAGCAGTACTTC. Residues: CAWTPAGYEQYF.

In its sample, this clone was seen once. The chain carries TRBV13 and TRBJ1-2, with 12 bases fitting TRBD1. There are 15 residues in the CDR3. V gave up 0 bases and J gave up 12 bases; unmatched junction bases: 8. The germline V gene encodes CDR1 PRHDT and CDR2 FYEKMQ (reference sequence). Written as DNA, the CDR3 is TGTGCCAGCAGCTTAGGAGCCGGAGGGACAGGGGGCAACACCTTC. It is translated as CASSLGAGGTGGNTF.

The chain links TRBV9 to TRBJ1-2; TRBD1 might be the D (5 bases). Per the germline V gene, CDR1 is SGDLS and CDR2 is YYNGEE. This CDR3 is 12 amino acids long. Trimming took 7 bases from V and 1 from J, leaving 8 bases between them. The CDR3 is CASQQDNYGYTF. The CDR3 region has the DNA TGTGCCAGCCAACAGGATAACTATGGCTACACCTTC.

This chain joins TRBV27 and TRBJ1-2, with 9 bases identical to TRBD1. The germline V gene has CDR1 MNHEY and CDR2 SMNVEV (reference sequence). The CDR3 has 14 residues. The J segment lost 5 bases and the V segment lost 5 bases, leaving 6 bases of the junction unmatched. The CDR3 protein is CASSGGQGWYGYTF. The CDR3 DNA reads TGTGCCAGCAGTGGGGGACAGGGATGGTATGGCTACACCTTC.

J is TRBJ2-7 and V is TRBV15; D ambiguous. This CDR3 is built from 15 residues. Per the germline V gene, CDR1 is LNHNV and CDR2 is YYDKDF (reference sequence). Trimming took 4 bases from V and 4 from J, leaving 17 bases between them. The CDR3 sequence is CATSKKQHPSYEQYF. The CDR3 nucleotides read TGTGCCACCAGCAAAAAACAGCATCCTTCTTACGAGCAGTACTTC.

The J gene is TRBJ1-5, the V gene TRBV27; a possible D gene is TRBD1 (6 bases). The germline V and J ends were trimmed by 0 bases and 5 bases, with 14 bases remaining between them. Germline-derived CDR1 and CDR2 are MNHEY and SMNVEV (reference sequence). The CDR3 covers 16 residues. CDR3 loop: CASSLSSGEGHQPQHF. The CDR3 DNA sequence: TGTGCCAGCAGTTTATCCTCAGGGGAGGGGCATCAGCCCCAGCATTTT.

The chain recombines TRBV29-1 with TRBJ1-2, with a weak D call TRBD1 (5 bases). Germline values: CDR1 SQVTM, CDR2 ANQGSEA. The length of the CDR3 is 13 residues. CDR3 protein: CSTLRSGDYGYTF. The CDR3 DNA follows: TGCAGTACCCTCCGCTCGGGGGACTATGGCTACACCTTC.